The clone carrying this T cell receptor (beta chain) was seen repeatedly, ten times or more. The antigen remains unidentified. TCRdb itself ran the 5' RACE reads through MiXCR, one entry per CDR3 protein. The sample holds some 240,000 distinct CDR3 sequences, roughly 3.5% seen once. This sample is drawn from a study of T cells after yellow fever vaccination. Across the whole study: SMART-Seq v4 Ultra Low Input prepared libraries from low-cell fractions.

General study findings and limits: The booster response re-showed most primary clones: around 95% CD4, around 85% CD8.

V gave up 0 bases and J gave up 4 bases; unmatched junction bases: 8. Per the germline V gene, CDR1 is LGHNA and CDR2 is YSLEER. The CDR3 length is 17 residues. This chain links TRBV4-3 with TRBJ1-1; 10 bases map to TRBD1. The sequences come from PBMCs, collected 15 days after the yellow fever booster vaccination. This clonotype originated in a man aged 18 to 29 who received the YFV17D yellow fever vaccine. CDR3 sequence (DNA): TGCGCCAGCAGCCAAGACGGGACAGGGGATTGGATCACTGAAGCTTTCTTT. It codes for CASSQDGTGDWITEAFF.